This T cell receptor (beta chain) was found in a study of shared T cell receptors in the human thymus. J was trimmed by 1 base and V by 6 bases; bases with no gene match: 12. Germline V lookup: CDR1 MDHEN, CDR2 SYDVKM. The CDR3 is 17 residues long. The data were produced by immunoSEQ multiplex PCR, yet TCRdb's version contains in-frame clones alone and is incomplete. The table shows approximately 400,000 clones, with around 95% occurring only once. The TCR sequence derives from a human donor. V gene TRBV28 combines with J gene TRBJ1-5, with 7 bases that match TRBD1. The sample consisted of thymocytes. The CDR3 spells CASRLNHGTESNQPQHF. The CDR3 bases are TGTGCCAGCAGGCTGAATCACGGGACAGAAAGCAATCAGCCCCAGCATTTT.